The present TCR beta chain was sequenced within a study of cytomegalovirus exposure and HLA in healthy donors. 13 Jbeta primers and 60 Vbeta primers were used for the PCR. Sequenced by immunoSEQ multiplex PCR; TCRdb stores in-frame clones only, minus some. The sample lists 150,000 to 200,000 clones, 79% occurring once. Study-level points and caveats: Altogether, some 160 TCR beta chains were recorded as cytomegalovirus-associated. CMV antigen specificity was confirmed in vitro for a few CMV-associated chains. Upon later analysis, TCR association rates were observed to vary by HLA locus, being highest for DRB1 and lowest for HLA-C. A highly shared variant cluster was judged a likely technical artifact.

The germline V and J ends were trimmed by 5 bases and 4 bases, with 12 bases remaining between them. This CDR3 has 13 residues. The germline CDR1 and CDR2 sequences are SGHTA and FQGNSA. Notes on this clone: No antigen is known for it.

The source material was PBMCs. The sequence came from a woman aged 50 to 60 in good health and CMV-seronegative. This chain connects TRBV7-2 to TRBJ2-7; D ambiguous. The CDR3 sequence is CASSPNLQYEQYF. As DNA, the CDR3 is TGTGCCAGCAGCCCAAACCTACAGTACGAGCAGTACTTC.